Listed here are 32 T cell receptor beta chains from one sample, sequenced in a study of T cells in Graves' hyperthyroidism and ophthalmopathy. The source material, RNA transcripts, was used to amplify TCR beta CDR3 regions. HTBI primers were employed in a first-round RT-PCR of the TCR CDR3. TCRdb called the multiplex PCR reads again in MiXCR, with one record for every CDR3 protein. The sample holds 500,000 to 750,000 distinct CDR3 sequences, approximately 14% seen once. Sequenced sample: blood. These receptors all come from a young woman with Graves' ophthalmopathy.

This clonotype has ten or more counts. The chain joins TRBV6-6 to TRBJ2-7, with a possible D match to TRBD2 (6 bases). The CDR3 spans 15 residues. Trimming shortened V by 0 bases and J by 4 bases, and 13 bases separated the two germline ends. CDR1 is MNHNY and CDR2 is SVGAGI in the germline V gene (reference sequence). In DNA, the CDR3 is TGTGCCAGCAGTTACTCGGAGGGGCTTGTATACGAGCAGTACTTC. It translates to CASSYSEGLVYEQYF.

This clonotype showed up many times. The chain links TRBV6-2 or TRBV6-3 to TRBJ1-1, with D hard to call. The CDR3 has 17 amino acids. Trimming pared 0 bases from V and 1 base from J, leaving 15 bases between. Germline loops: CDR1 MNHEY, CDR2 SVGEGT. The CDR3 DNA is TGTGCCAGCAGTTACTCCCCTTGGCACGGGTGGAACACTGAAGCTTTCTTT. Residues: CASSYSPWHGWNTEAFF.

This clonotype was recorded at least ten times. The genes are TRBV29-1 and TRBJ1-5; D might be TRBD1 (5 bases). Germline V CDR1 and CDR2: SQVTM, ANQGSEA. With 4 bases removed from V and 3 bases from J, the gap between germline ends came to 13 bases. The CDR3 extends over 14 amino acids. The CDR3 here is CSVARDGNNQPQHF. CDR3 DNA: TGCAGCGTTGCCCGGGACGGAAACAATCAGCCCCAGCATTTT.

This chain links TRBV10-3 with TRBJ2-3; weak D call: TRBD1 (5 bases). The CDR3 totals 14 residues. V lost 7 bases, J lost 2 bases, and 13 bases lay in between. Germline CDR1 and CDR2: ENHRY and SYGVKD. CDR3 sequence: CAINSGSDTDTQYF. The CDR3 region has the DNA TGTGCCATCAATTCAGGGTCTGACACAGATACGCAGTATTTT.

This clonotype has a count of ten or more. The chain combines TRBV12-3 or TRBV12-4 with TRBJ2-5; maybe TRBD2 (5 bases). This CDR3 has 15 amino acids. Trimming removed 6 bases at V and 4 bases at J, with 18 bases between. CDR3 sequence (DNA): TGTGCCAGCAGCCCTCGCGAGGGAGAACGAGAGACCCAGTACTTC. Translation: CASSPREGERETQYF.

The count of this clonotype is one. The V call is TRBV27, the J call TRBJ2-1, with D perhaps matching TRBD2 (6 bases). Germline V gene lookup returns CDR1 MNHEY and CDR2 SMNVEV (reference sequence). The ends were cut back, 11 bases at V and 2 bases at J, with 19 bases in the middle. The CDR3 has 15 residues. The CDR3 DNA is TGTGCCGCCCGGATCGGCGGGGATCCCTACAATGAGCAGTTCTTC. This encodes CAARIGGDPYNEQFF.

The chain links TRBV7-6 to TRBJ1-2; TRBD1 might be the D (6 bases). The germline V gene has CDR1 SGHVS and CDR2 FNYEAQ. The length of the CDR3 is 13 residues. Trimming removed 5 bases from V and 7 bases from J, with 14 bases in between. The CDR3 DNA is TGTGCCAGCAGCGCTCGCAGGGGCGGTGGCTACACCTTC. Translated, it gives CASSARRGGGYTF.

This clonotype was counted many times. The CDR3 sequence is CASSKKPGALAKNIQYF. Here the CDR3 DNA reads TGTGCCAGCAGCAAAAAACCCGGGGCGCTAGCCAAAAACATTCAGTACTTC. The chain has TRBV3-1 and TRBJ2-4; D assignment may be TRBD1 or TRBD2 (5 bases each). The germline CDR1 and CDR2 sequences are LGHDT and YNNKEL (reference sequence). The CDR3 has 17 amino acids. Trimming cost V 5 bases and J 0 bases, with 17 bases left between them.

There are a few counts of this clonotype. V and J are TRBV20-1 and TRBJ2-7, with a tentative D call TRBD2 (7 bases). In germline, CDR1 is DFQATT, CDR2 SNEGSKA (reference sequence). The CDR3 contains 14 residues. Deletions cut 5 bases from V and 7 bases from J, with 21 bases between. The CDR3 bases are TGCAGTGCTCGCAAGGGGGGGCCGAGTGGGGAGCAGTACTTC. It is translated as CSARKGGPSGEQYF.

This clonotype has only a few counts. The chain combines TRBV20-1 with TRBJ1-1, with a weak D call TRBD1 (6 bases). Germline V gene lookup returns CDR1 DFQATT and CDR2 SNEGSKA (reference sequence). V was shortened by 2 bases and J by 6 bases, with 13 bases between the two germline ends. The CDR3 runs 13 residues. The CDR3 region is CSARLWTAPEAFF. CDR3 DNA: TGCAGTGCTAGACTTTGGACAGCCCCTGAAGCTTTCTTT.

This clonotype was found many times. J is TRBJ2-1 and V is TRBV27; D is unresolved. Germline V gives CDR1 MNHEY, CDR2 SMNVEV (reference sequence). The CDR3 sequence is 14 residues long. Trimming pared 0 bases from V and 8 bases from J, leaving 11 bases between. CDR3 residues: CASSLSPVEYEQFF. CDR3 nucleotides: TGTGCCAGCAGTTTATCCCCGGTTGAGTATGAGCAGTTCTTC.

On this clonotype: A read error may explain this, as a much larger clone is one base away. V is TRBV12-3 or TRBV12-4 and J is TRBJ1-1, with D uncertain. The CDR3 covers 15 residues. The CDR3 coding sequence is TGTGCCAGCAGCCCAAGCTGGTCCGGGAACACTGAAACTTTCTTT. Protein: CASSPSWSGNTETFF.

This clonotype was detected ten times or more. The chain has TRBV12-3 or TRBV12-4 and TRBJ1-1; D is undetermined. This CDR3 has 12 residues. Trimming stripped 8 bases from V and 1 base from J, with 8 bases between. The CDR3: CASGGKNTEAFF. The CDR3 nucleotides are TGTGCCAGCGGAGGGAAGAACACTGAAGCTTTCTTT.

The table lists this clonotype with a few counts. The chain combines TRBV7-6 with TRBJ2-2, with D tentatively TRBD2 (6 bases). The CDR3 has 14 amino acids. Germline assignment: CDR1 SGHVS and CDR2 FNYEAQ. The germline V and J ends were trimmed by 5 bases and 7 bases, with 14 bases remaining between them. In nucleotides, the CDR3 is TGTGCCAGCAGCCCGGGGCGGGGAGGCGGGGAGCTGTTTTTT. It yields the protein CASSPGRGGGELFF.

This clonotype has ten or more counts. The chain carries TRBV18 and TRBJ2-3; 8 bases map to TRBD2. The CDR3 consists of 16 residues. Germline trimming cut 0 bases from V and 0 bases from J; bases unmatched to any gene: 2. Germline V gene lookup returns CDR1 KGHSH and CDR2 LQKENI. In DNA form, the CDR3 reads TGTGCCAGCTCACCACCGACTAGCGCGAGCACAGATACGCAGTATTTT. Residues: CASSPPTSASTDTQYF. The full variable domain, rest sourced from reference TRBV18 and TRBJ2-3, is NAGVMQNPRHLVRRRGQEARLRCSPMKGHSHVYWYRQLPEEGLKFMVYLQKENIIDESGMPKERFSAEFPKEGPSILRIQQVVRGDSAAYFCASSPPTSASTDTQYFGPGTRLTVL.

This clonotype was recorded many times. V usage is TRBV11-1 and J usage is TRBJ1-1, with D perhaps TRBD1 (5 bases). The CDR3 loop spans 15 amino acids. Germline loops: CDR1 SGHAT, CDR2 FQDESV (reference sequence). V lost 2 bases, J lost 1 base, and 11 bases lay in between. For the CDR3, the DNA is TGTGCCAGCAGCTTACAGGGAGGAGGGAACACTGAAGCTTTCTTT. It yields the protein CASSLQGGGNTEAFF.

CDR3 DNA sequence: TGTGCCAGCAGCCAAGAACAGGGGCCCTATGGCTACACCTTC. Translating it yields CASSQEQGPYGYTF. The chain combines TRBV14 with TRBJ1-2; 7 bases are shared with TRBD1. The CDR3 is made up of 14 amino acids. The germline gives CDR1 SGHDN, CDR2 FVKESK. The V segment lost 0 bases and the J segment 4 bases; nucleotides outside the gene matches: 2.

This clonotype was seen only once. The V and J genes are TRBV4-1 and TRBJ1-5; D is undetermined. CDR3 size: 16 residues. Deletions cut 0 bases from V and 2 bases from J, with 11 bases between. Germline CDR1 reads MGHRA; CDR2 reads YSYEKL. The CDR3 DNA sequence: TGCGCCAGCAGCCAAGATTCTGGGAGAGGCAATCAGCCCCAGCATTTT. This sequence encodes CASSQDSGRGNQPQHF.

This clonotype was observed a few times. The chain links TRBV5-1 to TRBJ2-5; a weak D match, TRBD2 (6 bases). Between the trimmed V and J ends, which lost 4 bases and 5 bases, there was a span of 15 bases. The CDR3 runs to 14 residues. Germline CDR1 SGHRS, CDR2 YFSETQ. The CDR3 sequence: CASSPGTQRETQYF. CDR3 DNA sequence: TGCGCCAGCAGCCCCGGGACTCAGAGGGAGACCCAGTACTTC.

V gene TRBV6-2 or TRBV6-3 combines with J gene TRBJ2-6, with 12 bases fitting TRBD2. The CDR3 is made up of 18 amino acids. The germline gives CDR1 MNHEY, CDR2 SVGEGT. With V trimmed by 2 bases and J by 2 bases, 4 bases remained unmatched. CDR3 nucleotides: TGTGCCAGCAGTTACCCGACTAGCGGGAGAGCTGGGGCCAACGTCCTGACTTTC. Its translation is CASSYPTSGRAGANVLTF.

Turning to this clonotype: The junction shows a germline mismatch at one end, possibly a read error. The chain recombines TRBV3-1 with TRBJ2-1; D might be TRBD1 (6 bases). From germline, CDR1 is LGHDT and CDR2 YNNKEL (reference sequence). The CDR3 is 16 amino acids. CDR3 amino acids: CASSQRTASRYNEQFF. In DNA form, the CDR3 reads TGCGCCAGCAGCCAACGGACAGCCTCTCGCTACAATGAGCAGTTCTTC.

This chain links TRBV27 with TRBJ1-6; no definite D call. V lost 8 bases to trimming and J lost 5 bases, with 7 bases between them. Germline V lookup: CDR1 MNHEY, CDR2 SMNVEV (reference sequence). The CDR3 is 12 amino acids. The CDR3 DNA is TGTGCCAGCTCTTGGCATAATTCACCCCTCCACTTT. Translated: CASSWHNSPLHF.

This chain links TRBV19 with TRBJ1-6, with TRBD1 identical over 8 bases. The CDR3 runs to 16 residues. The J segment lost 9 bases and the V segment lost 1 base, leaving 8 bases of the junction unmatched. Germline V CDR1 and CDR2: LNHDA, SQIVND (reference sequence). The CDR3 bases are TGTGCCAGTAGTATAGCGGGACAGGCGAGCCGTTCACCCCTCCACTTT. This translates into CASSIAGQASRSPLHF.

The CDR3 DNA follows: TGTGCCACCTTGACAAGTCACACTGAAGCTTTCTTT. The encoded protein is CATLTSHTEAFF. V usage is TRBV6-1 and J usage is TRBJ1-1; D ambiguous. CDR3 length: 12 amino acids. Germline-derived CDR1 and CDR2 are MNHNS and SASEGT. The V end lost 10 bases, the J end lost 3 bases, and 12 bases lay between the germline ends.

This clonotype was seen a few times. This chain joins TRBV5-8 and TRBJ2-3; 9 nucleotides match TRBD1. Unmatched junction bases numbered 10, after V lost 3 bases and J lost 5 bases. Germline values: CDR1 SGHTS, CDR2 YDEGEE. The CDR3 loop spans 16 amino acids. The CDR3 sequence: CASSSAGTGPVDTQYF. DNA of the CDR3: TGTGCCAGCAGCTCCGCCGGGACAGGGCCGGTAGATACGCAGTATTTT.

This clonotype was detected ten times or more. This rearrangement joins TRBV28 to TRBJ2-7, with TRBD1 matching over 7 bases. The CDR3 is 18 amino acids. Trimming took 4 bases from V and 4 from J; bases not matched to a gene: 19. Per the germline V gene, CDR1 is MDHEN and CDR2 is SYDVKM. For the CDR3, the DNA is TGTGCCAGCAGTTCCCCCCCGAGCGACAGGGAAAGGGTTTACGAGCAGTACTTC. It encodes CASSSPPSDRERVYEQYF.

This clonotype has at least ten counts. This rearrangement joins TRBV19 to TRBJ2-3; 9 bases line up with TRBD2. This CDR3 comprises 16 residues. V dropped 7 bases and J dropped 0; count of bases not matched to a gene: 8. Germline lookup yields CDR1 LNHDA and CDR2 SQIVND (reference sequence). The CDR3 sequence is CASKVRGTSSTDTQYF. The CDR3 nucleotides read TGTGCCAGTAAGGTTAGGGGGACTAGCAGCACAGATACGCAGTATTTT.

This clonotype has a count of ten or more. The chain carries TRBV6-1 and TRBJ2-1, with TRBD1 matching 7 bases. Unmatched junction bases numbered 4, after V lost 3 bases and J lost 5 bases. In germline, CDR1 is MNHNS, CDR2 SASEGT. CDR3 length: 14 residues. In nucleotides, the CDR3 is TGTGCCAGCAGTGACCGGGGACAGAACAATGAGCAGTTCTTC. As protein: CASSDRGQNNEQFF.

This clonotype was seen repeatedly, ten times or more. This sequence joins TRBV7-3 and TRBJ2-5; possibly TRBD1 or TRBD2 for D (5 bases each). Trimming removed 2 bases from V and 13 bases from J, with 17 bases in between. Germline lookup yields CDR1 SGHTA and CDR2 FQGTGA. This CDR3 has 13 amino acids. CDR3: CASSLDLFGATYF. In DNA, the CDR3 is TGTGCCAGCAGCTTAGATTTGTTCGGGGCCACGTACTTC.

The CDR3 loop reads CASSLEGRPSAGYTF. In DNA form, the CDR3 reads TGTGCCAGCAGCTTAGAGGGCCGACCTAGCGCTGGCTACACCTTC. The chain employs TRBV13 and TRBJ1-2, with D unclear. CDR1 is PRHDT, CDR2 FYEKMQ, per germline (reference sequence). The CDR3 consists of 15 residues. With 1 base removed from V and 7 bases from J, the gap between germline ends came to 16 bases.

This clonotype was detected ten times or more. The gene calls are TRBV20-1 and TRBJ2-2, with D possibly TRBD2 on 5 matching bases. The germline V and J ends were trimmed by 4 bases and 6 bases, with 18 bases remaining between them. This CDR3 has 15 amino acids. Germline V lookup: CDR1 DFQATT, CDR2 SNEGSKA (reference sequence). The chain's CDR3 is CSANIGGSVSGELFF. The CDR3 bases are TGCAGTGCTAACATCGGAGGAAGCGTGTCCGGGGAGCTGTTTTTT.

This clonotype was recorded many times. The CDR3 reads CSAARPDSGAQYF. The CDR3 nucleotides read TGCAGCGCCGCTAGACCTGACTCCGGAGCCCAGTACTTC. The rearrangement uses TRBV29-1 and TRBJ2-5; D gene ambiguous. Trimming shortened V by 7 bases and J by 9 bases, and 21 bases separated the two germline ends. The CDR3 extends over 13 amino acids. CDR1 and CDR2 (germline): SQVTM, ANQGSEA. Looking up the rest from reference TRBV29-1 and TRBJ2-5 gives the full variable domain: SAVISQKPSRDICQRGTSLTIQCQVDSQVTMMFWYRQQPGQSLTLIATANQGSEATYESGFVIDKFPISRPNLTFSTLTVSNMSPEDSSIYLCSAARPDSGAQYFGPGTRLLVL.